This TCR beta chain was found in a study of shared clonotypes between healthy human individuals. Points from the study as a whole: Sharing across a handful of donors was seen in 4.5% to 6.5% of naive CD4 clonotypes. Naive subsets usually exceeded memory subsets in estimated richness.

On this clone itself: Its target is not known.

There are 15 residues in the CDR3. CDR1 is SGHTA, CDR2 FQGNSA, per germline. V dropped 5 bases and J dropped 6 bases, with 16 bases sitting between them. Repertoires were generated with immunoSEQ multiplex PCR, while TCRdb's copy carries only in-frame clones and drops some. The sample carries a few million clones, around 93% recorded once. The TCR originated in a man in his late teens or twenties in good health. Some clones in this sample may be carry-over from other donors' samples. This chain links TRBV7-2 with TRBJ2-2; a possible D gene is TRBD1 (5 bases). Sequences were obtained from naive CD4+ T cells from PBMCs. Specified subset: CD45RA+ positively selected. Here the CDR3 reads CASSLLGDLAGELFF. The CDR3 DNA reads TGTGCCAGCAGCCTATTAGGGGATCTCGCCGGGGAGCTGTTTTTT.